This T cell receptor (beta chain) stems from a study of CD8 T cells in Susac syndrome. Germline CDR1 DFQATT, CDR2 SNEGSKA (reference sequence). There are 14 residues in the CDR3. V was pared by 0 bases and J by 6 bases, with 7 bases of the junction left unmatched. With random hexamers, reverse transcription was performed on about 0.5 to 1 ug of RNA. TCRdb called the immunoSEQ multiplex PCR reads again in MiXCR, with one record for every CDR3 protein. Of about 300,000 distinct CDR3 sequences listed, 89% are singletons. This receptor was identified in a human donor with multiple sclerosis. Sample: CD8+ T cells from PBMCs. This chain links TRBV20-1 with TRBJ1-1; the match to TRBD1 covers 7 bases. CDR3: CSARDWGGGPEAFF. The CDR3 DNA follows: TGCAGTGCTAGAGATTGGGGAGGGGGCCCTGAAGCTTTCTTT.